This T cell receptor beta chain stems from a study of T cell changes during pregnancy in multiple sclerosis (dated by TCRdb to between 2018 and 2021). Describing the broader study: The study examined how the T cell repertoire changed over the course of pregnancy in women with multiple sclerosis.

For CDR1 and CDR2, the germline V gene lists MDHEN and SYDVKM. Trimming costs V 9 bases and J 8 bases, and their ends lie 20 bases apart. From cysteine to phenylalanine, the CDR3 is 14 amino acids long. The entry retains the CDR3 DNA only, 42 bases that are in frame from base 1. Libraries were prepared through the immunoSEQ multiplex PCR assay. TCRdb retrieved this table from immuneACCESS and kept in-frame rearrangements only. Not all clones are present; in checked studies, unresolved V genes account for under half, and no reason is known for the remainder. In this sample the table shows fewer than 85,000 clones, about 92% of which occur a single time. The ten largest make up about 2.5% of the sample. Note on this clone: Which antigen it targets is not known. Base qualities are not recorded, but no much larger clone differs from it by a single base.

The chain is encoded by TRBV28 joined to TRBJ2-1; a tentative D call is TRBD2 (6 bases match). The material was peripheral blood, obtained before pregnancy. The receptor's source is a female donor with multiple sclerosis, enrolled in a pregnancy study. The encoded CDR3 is CASTVNGGYDEQFF. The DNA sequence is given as TGTGCCAGTACCGTAAACGGGGGATACGATGAGCAGTTCTTC.